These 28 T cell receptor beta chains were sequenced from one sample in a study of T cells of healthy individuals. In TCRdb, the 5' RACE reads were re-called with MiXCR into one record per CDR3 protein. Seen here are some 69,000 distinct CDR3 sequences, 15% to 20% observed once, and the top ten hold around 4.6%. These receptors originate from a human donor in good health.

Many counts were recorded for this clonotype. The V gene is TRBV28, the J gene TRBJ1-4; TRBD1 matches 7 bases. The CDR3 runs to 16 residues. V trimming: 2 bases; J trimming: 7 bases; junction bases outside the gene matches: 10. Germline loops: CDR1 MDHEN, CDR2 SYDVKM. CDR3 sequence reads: CASSLMGGTAVEKLFF. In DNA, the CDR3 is TGTGCCAGCAGTTTAATGGGCGGGACAGCCGTTGAAAAACTGTTTTTT.

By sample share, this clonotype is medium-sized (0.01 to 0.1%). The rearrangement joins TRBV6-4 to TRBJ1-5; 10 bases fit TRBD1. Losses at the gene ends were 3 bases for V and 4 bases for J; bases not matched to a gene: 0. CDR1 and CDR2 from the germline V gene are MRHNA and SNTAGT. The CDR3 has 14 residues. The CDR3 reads CASSEGQGNQPQHF. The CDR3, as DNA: TGTGCCAGCAGTGAGGGACAGGGGAATCAGCCCCAGCATTTT.

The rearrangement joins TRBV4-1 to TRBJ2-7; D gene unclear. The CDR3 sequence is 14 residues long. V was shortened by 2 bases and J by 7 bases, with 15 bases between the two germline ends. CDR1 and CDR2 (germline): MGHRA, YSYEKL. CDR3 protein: CASSQSQTRFEQYF. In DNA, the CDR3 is TGCGCCAGCAGCCAATCCCAAACCCGTTTTGAGCAGTACTTC.

The chain's CDR3 is CATMVIQGSTGELFF. DNA for the CDR3: TGTGCCACCATGGTCATACAGGGGAGCACCGGGGAGCTGTTTTTT. The gene calls are TRBV24-1 and TRBJ2-2; 7 bases fit TRBD1. The germline V gene has CDR1 KGHDR and CDR2 SFDVKD. V dropped 8 bases and J dropped 4; count of bases not matched to a gene: 9. The CDR3 covers 15 residues.

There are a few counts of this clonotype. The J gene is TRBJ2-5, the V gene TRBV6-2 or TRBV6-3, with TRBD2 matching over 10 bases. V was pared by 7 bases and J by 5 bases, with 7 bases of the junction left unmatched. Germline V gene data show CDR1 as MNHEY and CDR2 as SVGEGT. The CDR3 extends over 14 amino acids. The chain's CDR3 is CASNTAGGQETQYF. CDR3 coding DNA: TGTGCCAGCAATACAGCGGGAGGGCAGGAGACCCAGTACTTC.

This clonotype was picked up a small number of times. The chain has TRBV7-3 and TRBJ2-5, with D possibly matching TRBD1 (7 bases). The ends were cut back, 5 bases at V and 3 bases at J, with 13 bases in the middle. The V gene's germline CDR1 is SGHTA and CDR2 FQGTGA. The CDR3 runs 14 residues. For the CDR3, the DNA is TGTGCCAGCAGCGCGGGACAGCATAAAGAGACCCAGTACTTC. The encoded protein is CASSAGQHKETQYF. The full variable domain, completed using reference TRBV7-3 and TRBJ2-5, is GAGVSQTPSNKVTEKGKYVELRCDPISGHTALYWYRQSLGQGPEFLIYFQGTGAADDSGLPNDRFFAVRPEGSVSTLKIQRTERGDSAVYLCASSAGQHKETQYFGPGTRLLVL.

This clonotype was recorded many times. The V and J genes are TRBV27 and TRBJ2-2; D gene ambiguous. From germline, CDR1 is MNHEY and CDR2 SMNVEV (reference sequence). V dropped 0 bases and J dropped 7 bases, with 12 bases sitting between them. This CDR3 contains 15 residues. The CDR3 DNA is TGTGCCAGCAGTTTATCGGTACGGCGAGGCGGGGAGCTGTTTTTT. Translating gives CASSLSVRRGGELFF.

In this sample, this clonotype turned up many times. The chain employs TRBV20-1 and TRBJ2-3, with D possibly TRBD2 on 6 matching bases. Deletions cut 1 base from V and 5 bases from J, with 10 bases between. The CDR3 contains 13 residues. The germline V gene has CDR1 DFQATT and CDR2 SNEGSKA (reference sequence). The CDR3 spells CSARGGRLDTQYF. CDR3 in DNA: TGCAGTGCTAGAGGGGGGAGGTTAGATACGCAGTATTTT.

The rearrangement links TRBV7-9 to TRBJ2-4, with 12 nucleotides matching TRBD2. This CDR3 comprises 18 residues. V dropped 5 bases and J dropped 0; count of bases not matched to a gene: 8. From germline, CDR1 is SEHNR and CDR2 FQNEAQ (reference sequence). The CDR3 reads CASSNRLAGALAKNIQYF. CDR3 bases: TGTGCCAGCAGCAACAGACTAGCGGGGGCCTTAGCCAAAAACATTCAGTACTTC. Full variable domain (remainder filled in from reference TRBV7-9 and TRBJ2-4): DTGVSQNPRHKITKRGQNVTFRCDPISEHNRLYWYRQTLGQGPEFLTYFQNEAQLEKSRLLSDRFSAERPKGSFSTLEIQRTEQGDSAMYLCASSNRLAGALAKNIQYFGAGTRLSVL.

CDR3 sequence reads: CAIGPVGQGHNSPLHF. CDR3 in DNA: TGTGCCATCGGCCCGGTGGGACAGGGACATAATTCACCCCTCCACTTT. This chain connects TRBV10-3 to TRBJ1-6, with 9 nucleotides matching TRBD1. CDR1 is ENHRY, CDR2 SYGVKD, per germline. The length of the CDR3 is 16 residues. V lost 8 bases, J lost 5 bases, and 10 bases stayed unmatched.

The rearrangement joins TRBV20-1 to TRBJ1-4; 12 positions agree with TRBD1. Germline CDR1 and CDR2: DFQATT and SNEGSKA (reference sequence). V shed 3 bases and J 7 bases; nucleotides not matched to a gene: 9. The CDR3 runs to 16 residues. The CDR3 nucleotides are TGCAGTGCTAGTGGTGGGACAGGGGGCAGCGGTGAAAAACTGTTTTTT. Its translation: CSASGGTGGSGEKLFF.

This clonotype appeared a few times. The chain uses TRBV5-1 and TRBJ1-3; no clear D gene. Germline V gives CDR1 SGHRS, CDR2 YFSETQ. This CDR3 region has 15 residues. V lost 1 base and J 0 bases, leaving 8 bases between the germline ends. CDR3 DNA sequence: TGCGCCAGCAGCTTGACGGCGAGCTCTGGAAACACCATATATTTT. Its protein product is CASSLTASSGNTIYF. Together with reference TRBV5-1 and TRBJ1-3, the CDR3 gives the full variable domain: KAGVTQTPRYLIKTRGQQVTLSCSPISGHRSVSWYQQTPGQGLQFLFEYFSETQRNKGNFPGRFSGRQFSNSRSEMNVSTLELGDSALYLCASSLTASSGNTIYFGEGSWLTVV.

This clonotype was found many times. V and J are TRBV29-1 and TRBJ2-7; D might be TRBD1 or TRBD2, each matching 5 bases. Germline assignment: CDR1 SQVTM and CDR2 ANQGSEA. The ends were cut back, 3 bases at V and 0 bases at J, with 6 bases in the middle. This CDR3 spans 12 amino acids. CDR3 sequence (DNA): TGCAGCGTTGAGGGGGACTCCTACGAGCAGTACTTC. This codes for CSVEGDSYEQYF.

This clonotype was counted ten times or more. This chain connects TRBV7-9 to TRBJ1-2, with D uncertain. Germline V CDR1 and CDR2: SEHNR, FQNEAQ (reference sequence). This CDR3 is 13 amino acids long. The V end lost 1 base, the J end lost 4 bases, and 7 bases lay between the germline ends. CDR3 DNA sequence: TGTGCCAGCAGCTTAGAAGGTGGCTATGGCTACACCTTC. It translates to CASSLEGGYGYTF.

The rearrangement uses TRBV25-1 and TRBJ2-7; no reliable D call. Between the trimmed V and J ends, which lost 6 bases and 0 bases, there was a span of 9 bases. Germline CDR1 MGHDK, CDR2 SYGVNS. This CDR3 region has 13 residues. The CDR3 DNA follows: TGTGCCAGCAGCGCCCAGAGCTCCTACGAGCAGTACTTC. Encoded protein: CASSAQSSYEQYF.

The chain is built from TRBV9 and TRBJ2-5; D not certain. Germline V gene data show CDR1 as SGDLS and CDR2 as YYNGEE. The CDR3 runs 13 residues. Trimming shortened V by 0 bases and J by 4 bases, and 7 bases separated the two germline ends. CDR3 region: CASSVAFGETQYF. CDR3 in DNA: TGTGCCAGCAGCGTAGCGTTCGGAGAGACCCAGTACTTC.

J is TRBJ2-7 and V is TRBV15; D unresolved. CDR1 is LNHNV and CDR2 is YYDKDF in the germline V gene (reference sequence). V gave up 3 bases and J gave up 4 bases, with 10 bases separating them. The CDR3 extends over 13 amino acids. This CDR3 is CATSSSLGYEQYF. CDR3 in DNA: TGTGCCACCAGCAGTTCGCTGGGTTACGAGCAGTACTTC.

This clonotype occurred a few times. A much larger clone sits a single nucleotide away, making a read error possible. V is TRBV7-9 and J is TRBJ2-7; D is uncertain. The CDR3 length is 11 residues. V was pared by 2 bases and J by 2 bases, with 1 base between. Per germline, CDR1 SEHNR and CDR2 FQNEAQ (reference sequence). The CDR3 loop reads CASSLTYEQYF. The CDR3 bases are TGTGCCAGCAGCTTAACCTACGAGCAGTACTTC.

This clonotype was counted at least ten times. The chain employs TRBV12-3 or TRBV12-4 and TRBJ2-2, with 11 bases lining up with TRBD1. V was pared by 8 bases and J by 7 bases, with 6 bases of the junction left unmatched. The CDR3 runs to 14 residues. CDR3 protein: CASLGQGAIGELFF. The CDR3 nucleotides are TGTGCCAGCCTTGGACAGGGGGCGATCGGGGAGCTGTTTTTT.

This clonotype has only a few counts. In nucleotides, the CDR3 is TGCAGCGTTGGGGGACAATTCTATGGCTACACCTTC. Its translation is CSVGGQFYGYTF. The chain joins TRBV29-1 to TRBJ1-2, with D possibly being TRBD1 (6 bases). Trimming pared 4 bases from V and 4 bases from J, leaving 10 bases between. Germline values: CDR1 SQVTM, CDR2 ANQGSEA. This CDR3 contains 12 residues.

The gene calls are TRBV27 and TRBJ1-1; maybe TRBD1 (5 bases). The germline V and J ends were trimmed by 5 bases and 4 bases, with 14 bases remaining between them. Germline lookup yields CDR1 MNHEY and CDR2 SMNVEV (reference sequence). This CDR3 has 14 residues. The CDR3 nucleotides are TGTGCCAGCAGTGCATGGGGCGGTGTCACTGAAGCTTTCTTT. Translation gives CASSAWGGVTEAFF.

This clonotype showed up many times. The CDR3 loop reads CASSSPGGLWGTQYF. CDR3 sequence (DNA): TGCGCCAGCAGCTCCCCGGGAGGTCTATGGGGGACCCAGTACTTC. The V gene is TRBV5-1, the J gene TRBJ2-5; 7 bases align to TRBD2. The CDR3 has 15 amino acids. The trim removed 3 bases at V and 7 bases at J, leaving 12 bases unmatched. CDR1 is SGHRS and CDR2 is YFSETQ in the germline V gene.

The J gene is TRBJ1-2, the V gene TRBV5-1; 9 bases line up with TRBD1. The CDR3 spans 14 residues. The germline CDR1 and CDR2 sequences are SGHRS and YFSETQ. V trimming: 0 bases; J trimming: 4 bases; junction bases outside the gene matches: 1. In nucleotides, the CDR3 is TGCGCCAGCAGCTTGGGGGGACAGGGCTATGGCTACACCTTC. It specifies CASSLGGQGYGYTF.

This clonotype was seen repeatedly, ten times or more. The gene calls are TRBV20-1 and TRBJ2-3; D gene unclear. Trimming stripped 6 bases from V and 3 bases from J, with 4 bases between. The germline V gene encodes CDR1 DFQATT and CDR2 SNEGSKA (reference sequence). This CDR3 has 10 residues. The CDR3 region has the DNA TGCAGTGCCCGGACAGATACGCAGTATTTT. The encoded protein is CSARTDTQYF.

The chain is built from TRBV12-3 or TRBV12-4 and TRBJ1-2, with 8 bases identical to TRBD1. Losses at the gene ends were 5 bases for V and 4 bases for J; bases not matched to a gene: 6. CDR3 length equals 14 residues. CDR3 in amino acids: CASSLGQGLYGYTF. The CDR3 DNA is TGTGCCAGCAGTCTTGGACAGGGACTCTATGGCTACACCTTC.

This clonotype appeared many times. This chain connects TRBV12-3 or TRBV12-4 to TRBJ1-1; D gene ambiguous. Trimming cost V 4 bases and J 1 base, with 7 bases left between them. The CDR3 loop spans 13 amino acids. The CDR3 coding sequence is TGTGCCAGCAGTTGGGCAGCGAACACTGAAGCTTTCTTT. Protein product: CASSWAANTEAFF.

The DNA for the CDR3 is TGTGCCAGCAGCTTACGGTCGGCGGGGGTCAGCTCCTACAATGAGCAGTTCTTC. Translating it yields CASSLRSAGVSSYNEQFF. The chain links TRBV7-9 to TRBJ2-1; TRBD2 matches 7 bases. The CDR3 runs to 18 residues. The ends lost 2 bases at V and 0 bases at J; junction bases unmatched: 10. The germline V gene has CDR1 SEHNR and CDR2 FQNEAQ (reference sequence).

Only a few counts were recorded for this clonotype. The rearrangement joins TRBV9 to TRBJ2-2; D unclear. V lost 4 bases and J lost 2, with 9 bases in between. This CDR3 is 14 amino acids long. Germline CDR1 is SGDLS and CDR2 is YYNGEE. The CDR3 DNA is TGTGCCAGCAGCCGAAGTCTAAACACCGGGGAGCTGTTTTTT. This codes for CASSRSLNTGELFF.